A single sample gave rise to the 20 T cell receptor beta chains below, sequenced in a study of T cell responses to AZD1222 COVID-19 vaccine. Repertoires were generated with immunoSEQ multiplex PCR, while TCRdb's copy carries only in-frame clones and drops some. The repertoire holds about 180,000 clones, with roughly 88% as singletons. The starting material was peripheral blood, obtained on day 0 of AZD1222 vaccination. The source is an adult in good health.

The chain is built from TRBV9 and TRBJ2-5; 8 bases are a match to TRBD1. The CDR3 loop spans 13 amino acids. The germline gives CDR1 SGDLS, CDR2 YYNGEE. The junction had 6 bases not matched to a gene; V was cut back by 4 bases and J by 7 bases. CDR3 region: CASSPQGARTQYF. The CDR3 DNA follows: TGTGCCAGCAGCCCCCAGGGGGCGAGGACCCAGTACTTC.

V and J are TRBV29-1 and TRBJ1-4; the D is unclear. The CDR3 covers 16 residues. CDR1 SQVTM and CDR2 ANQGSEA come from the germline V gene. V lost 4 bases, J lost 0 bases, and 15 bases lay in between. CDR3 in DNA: TGCAGCGTTGGAACCCTAGGGCATGCAACTAATGAAAAACTGTTTTTT. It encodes CSVGTLGHATNEKLFF.

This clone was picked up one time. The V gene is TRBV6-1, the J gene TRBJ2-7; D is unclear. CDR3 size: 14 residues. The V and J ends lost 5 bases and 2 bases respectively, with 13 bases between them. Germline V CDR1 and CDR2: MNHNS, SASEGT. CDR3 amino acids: CASSPRGSPYEQYF. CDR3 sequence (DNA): TGTGCCAGCAGTCCACGAGGCTCCCCCTACGAGCAGTACTTC.

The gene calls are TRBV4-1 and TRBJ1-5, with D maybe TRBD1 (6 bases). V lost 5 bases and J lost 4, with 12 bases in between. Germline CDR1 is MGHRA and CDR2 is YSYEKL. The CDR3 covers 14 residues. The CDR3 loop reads CASSDRQSNQPQHF. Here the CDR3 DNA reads TGCGCCAGCAGCGACAGGCAATCAAATCAGCCCCAGCATTTT.

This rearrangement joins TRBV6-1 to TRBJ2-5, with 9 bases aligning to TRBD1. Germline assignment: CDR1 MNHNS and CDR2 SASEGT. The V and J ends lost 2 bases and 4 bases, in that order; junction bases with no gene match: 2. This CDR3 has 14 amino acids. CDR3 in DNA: TGTGCCAGCAGTGAACACAGGGGGCGAGAGACCCAGTACTTC. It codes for CASSEHRGRETQYF.

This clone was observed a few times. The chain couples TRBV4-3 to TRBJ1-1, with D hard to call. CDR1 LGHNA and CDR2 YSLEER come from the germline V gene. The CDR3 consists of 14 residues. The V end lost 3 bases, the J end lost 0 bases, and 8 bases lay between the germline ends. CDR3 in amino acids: CASSHDRVNTEAFF. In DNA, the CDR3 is TGCGCCAGCAGCCACGATAGAGTGAACACTGAAGCTTTCTTT.

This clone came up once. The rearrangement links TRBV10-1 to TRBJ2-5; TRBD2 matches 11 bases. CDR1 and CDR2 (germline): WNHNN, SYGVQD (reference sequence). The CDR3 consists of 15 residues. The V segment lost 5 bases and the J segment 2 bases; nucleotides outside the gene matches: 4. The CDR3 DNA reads TGCGCCAGCAGTCCGACTAGCGGGGCGCAAGAGACCCAGTACTTC. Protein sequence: CASSPTSGAQETQYF.

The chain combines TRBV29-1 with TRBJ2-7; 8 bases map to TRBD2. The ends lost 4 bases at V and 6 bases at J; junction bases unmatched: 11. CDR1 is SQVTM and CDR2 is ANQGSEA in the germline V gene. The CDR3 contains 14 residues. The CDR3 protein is CSVGAGAFDAEQYF. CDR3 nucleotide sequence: TGCAGCGTTGGAGCGGGAGCCTTCGATGCCGAGCAGTACTTC.

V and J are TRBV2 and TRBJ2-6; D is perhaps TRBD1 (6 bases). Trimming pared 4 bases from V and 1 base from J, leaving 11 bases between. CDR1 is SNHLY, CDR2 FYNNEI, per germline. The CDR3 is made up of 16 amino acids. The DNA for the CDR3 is TGTGCCAGCAGTGGAACAGGGAATTCTGGGGCCAACGTCCTGACTTTC. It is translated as CASSGTGNSGANVLTF. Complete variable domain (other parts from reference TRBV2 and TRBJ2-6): EPEVTQTPSHQVTQMGQEVILRCVPISNHLYFYWYRQILGQKVEFLVSFYNNEISEKSEIFDDQFSVERPDGSNFTLKIRSTKLEDSAMYFCASSGTGNSGANVLTFGAGSRLTVL.

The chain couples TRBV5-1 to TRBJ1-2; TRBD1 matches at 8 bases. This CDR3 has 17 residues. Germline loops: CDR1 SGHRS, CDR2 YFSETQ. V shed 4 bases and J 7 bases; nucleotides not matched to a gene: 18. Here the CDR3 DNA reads TGCGCCAGCAGCGTGCTTCCGGGACAGGCAGAGGGAAGTGGCTACACCTTC. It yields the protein CASSVLPGQAEGSGYTF.

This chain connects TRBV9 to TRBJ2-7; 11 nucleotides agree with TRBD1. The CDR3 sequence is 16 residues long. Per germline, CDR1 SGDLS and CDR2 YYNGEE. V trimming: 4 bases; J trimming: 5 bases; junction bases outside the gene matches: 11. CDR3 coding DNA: TGTGCCAGCAGCCCGGCGCGGACAGGGGGCCACCACGAGCAGTACTTC. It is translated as CASSPARTGGHHEQYF.

CDR3 sequence reads: CATSDIGTGHTF. CDR3 nucleotides: TGTGCCACCAGTGATATCGGGACAGGGCACACCTTC. The J gene is TRBJ1-2, the V gene TRBV24-1; the match to TRBD1 covers 9 bases. Looked up from germline, CDR1 is KGHDR and CDR2 is SFDVKD. The CDR3 is made up of 12 amino acids. The J segment lost 12 bases and the V segment lost 3 bases, leaving 4 bases of the junction unmatched.

CDR3 in amino acids: CASSLRGIVEKLFF. CDR3 DNA sequence: TGTGCCAGCAGCTTAAGGGGGATTGTGGAAAAACTGTTTTTT. The chain combines TRBV7-9 with TRBJ1-4; perhaps TRBD1 as D (6 bases). V was pared by 2 bases and J by 8 bases, with 12 bases between. This CDR3 has 14 residues. Germline V gene sequence: CDR1 SEHNR, CDR2 FQNEAQ (reference sequence).

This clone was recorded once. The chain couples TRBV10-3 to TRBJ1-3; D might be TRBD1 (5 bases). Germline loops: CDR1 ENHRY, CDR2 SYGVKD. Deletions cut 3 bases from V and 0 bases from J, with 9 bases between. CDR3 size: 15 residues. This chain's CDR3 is CAISELRASGNTIYF. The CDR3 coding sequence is TGTGCCATCAGTGAACTCAGGGCCTCTGGAAACACCATATATTTT.

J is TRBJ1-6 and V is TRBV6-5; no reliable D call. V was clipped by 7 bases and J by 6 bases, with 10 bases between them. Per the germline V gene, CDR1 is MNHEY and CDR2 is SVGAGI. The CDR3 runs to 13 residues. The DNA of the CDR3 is TGTGCCAGCATGGTAGGGCTTAATTCACCCCTCCACTTT. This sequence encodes CASMVGLNSPLHF.

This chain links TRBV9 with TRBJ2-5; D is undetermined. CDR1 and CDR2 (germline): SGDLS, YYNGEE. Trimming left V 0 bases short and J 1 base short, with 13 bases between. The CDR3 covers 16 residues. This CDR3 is CASSVATPVGQETQYF. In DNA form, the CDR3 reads TGTGCCAGCAGCGTAGCCACGCCGGTGGGCCAAGAGACCCAGTACTTC.

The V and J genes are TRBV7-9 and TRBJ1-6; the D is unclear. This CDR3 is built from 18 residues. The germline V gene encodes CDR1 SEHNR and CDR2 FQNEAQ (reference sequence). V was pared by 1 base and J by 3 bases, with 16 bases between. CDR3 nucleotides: TGTGCCAGCAGCTTAGGTGAAGGTTCAGAGCTCTATAATTCACCCCTCCACTTT. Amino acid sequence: CASSLGEGSELYNSPLHF.

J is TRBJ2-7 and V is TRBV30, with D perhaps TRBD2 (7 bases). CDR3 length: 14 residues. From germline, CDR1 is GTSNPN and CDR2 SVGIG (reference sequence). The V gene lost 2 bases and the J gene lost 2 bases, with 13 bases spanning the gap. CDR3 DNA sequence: TGTGCCTGGAGTTCGGGGGGCCCCCCCTACGAGCAGTACTTC. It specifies CAWSSGGPPYEQYF.

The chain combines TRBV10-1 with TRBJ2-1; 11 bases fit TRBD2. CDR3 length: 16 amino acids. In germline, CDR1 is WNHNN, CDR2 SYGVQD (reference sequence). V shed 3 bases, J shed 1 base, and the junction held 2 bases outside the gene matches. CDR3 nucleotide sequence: TGCGCCAGCAGTGATCCTAGCGGGGGGTCCTACAATGAGCAGTTCTTC. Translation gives CASSDPSGGSYNEQFF.

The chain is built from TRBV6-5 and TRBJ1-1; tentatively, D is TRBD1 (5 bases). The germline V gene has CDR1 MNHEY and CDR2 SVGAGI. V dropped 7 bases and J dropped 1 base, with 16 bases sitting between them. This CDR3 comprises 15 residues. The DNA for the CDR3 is TGTGCCAGCAAGGCACCGGGACGACCGAACACTGAAGCTTTCTTT. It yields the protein CASKAPGRPNTEAFF.